The 5 T cell receptor beta chains reported below all come from one sample, sequenced in a study of tumor and adjacent non-tumor tissue in lung cancer. The template was RNA from unsorted bulk tissue. The normal lung tissue was taken more than 3 cm from the tumor edge. Three rounds of nested PCR, following a modified ARM-PCR protocol, produced the TCRbeta library. TCRdb re-called the multiplex PCR reads with MiXCR, one entry per CDR3 protein. The table shows around 99,000 distinct CDR3 sequences, with about 61% occurring only once. Sequencing was performed on distant non-tumor lung tissue. These receptors were taken from a man in his 60s with non-small cell lung cancer.

This clonotype was observed a few times. Since a much larger clone is just one base distant, this may be a read error. The V and J genes are TRBV29-1 and TRBJ1-5; D gene unclear. The CDR3 is made up of 13 amino acids. Trimming shortened V by 7 bases and J by 2 bases, and 12 bases separated the two germline ends. Germline CDR1 and CDR2: SQVTM and ANQGSEA. CDR3 in amino acids: CSAGSPCNQPQHF. The CDR3 DNA reads TGCAGCGCCGGCTCCCCGTGCAATCAGCCCCAGCATTTT.

On this clonotype itself: A much larger clone lies one base from this, so it may be a read error. Here the CDR3 DNA reads TGTGCCAGCATCCGGGACAGACTCTACGAGCAGTACTTC. It translates to CASIRDRLYEQYF. The J gene is TRBJ2-7, the V gene TRBV6-1; TRBD1 matches 7 bases. The ends lost 7 bases at V and 3 bases at J; junction bases unmatched: 6. The CDR3 is 13 residues long. Germline V gene sequence: CDR1 MNHNS, CDR2 SASEGT.

The sample holds many counts of this clonotype. The J gene is TRBJ1-3, the V gene TRBV4-3; 8 positions match TRBD1. The ends lost 1 base at V and 4 bases at J; junction bases unmatched: 3. The CDR3 has 15 residues. The germline gives CDR1 LGHNA, CDR2 YSLEER. CDR3 sequence: CASSQGTGSGNTIYF. CDR3 nucleotide sequence: TGCGCCAGCAGCCAAGGGACAGGGTCAGGAAACACCATATATTTT.

As regards this clonotype: The final CDR3 position lacks the conserved phenylalanine or tryptophan, pointing to a likely read error. The V call is TRBV6-5, the J call TRBJ2-1; TRBD1 matches at 7 bases. The CDR3 runs 17 residues. Per the germline V gene, CDR1 is MNHEY and CDR2 is SVGAGI. In nucleotides, the CDR3 is TGTGCTAGCAGTTACTCGAGGGGGCCGAGCTCCTACAATGAGCAGTTCATC. Its translation: CASSYSRGPSSYNEQFI.

Points on this clonotype: One end of the junction does not line up with germline, which may come from a read error. The chain has TRBV10-3 and TRBJ2-7, with D possibly called TRBD1 or TRBD2 (5 bases each). The CDR3 has 12 amino acids. Germline V CDR1 and CDR2: ENHRY, SYGVKD. Here the CDR3 DNA reads TGCGCCATCAGAGGGGCAGGGAAGGAGCAGTACTTC. Translated: CAIRGAGKEQYF.